The T cell receptor beta chain described here comes from a study of Ad26.COV2.S vaccination and SARS-CoV-2 variants. The treatment is: some 20 received Ad26.COV2.S at low or high dose, single or two shots; roughly five received placebo; per-sample allocation not given. Specimens were obtained on day 63 following the first vaccine or placebo injection. Sequencing was performed with immunoSEQ multiplex PCR; in TCRdb, only in-frame clones are kept and a portion is missing. In the table there are about 280,000 clones, more than 70% of which are singletons. Material: peripheral blood, obtained in a trial of Ad26.COV2.S vaccine versus placebo. This TCR derives from a person between 18 and 65 years old who received the Ad26.COV2.S COVID-19 vaccine or a placebo.

CDR3 residues: CACPRDSPSNYGYTF. In DNA, the CDR3 is TGTGCCTGCCCCCGGGACAGCCCTTCTAACTATGGCTACACCTTC. The chain employs TRBV2 and TRBJ1-2, with TRBD1 identical over 7 bases. The CDR3 is made up of 15 amino acids. In germline, CDR1 is SNHLY, CDR2 FYNNEI. V was clipped by 11 bases and J by 0 bases; unmatched bases: 12.